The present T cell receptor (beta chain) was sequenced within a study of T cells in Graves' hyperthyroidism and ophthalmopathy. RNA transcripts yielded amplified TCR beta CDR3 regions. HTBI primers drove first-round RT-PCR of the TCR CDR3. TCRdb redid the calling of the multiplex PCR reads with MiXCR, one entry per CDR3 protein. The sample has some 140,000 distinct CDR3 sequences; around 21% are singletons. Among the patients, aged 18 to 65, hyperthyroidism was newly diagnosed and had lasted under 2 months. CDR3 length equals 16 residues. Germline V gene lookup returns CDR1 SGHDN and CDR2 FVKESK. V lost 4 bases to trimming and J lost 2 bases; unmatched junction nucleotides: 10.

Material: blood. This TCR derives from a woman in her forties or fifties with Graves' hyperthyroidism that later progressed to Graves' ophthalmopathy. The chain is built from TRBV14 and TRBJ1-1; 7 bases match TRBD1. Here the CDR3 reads CASSRRTRGPNTEAFF. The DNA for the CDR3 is TGTGCCAGCAGCCGCCGAACTAGGGGGCCCAACACTGAAGCTTTCTTT.